What follows are 21 T cell receptor beta chains derived from one specimen sequenced in a study of blood T cells in healthy people across ages. For the second PCR, which ran for roughly 7 to 11 cycles, a sample-barcoded 5' primer and a J-beta primer mix were used. Each CDR3 protein gets one entry after TCRdb re-called the 5' RACE reads with MiXCR. Among under 1 million distinct CDR3 sequences listed, roughly 44% were seen once. The sample taken for sequencing was blood. These receptors were taken from a man aged 55-75 years in good health.

J is TRBJ2-3 and V is TRBV12-3 or TRBV12-4, with D unclear. The CDR3 runs 13 residues. V lost 10 bases and J 2 bases, leaving 13 bases between the germline ends. CDR3 loop: CATKEVYTDTQYF. The CDR3 DNA is TGTGCCACCAAGGAAGTCTACACAGATACGCAGTATTTT.

This clonotype was counted ten times or more. This sequence joins TRBV7-4 and TRBJ2-7, with a possible D match to TRBD2 (5 bases). This CDR3 region has 14 residues. CDR1 SGHVT and CDR2 SQSDAQ come from the germline V gene. V gave up 5 bases and J gave up 4 bases, with 15 bases separating them. The DNA for the CDR3 is TGTGCCAGCAGCCCCCCCGCCGGGAAATACGAGCAGTACTTC. The encoded protein is CASSPPAGKYEQYF.

Of note for this clonotype: One end of the junction is discordant with germline, which a read error may explain. The chain employs TRBV18 and TRBJ2-5; TRBD2 agrees at 8 bases. The germline V gene has CDR1 KGHSH and CDR2 LQKENI. The CDR3 sequence is 14 residues long. Here the CDR3 DNA reads TGTGCCAACTCACCGCGGGGGGCACGTGAGACCCAGTACTTC. Encoded protein: CANSPRGARETQYF.

The V and J genes are TRBV7-9 and TRBJ1-1; TRBD1 matches 8 bases. Losses at the gene ends were 5 bases for V and 0 bases for J; bases not matched to a gene: 14. This CDR3 region has 18 residues. Germline CDR1 reads SEHNR; CDR2 reads FQNEAQ (reference sequence). The CDR3 nucleotides are TGTGCCAGCAGCCGCCAGCCCGGACAGGGTTCCATGAACACTGAAGCTTTCTTT. Its protein is CASSRQPGQGSMNTEAFF. Complete variable domain (other parts from reference TRBV7-9 and TRBJ1-1): DTGVSQNPRHKITKRGQNVTFRCDPISEHNRLYWYRQTLGQGPEFLTYFQNEAQLEKSRLLSDRFSAERPKGSFSTLEIQRTEQGDSAMYLCASSRQPGQGSMNTEAFFGQGTRLTVV.

The gene calls are TRBV12-3 or TRBV12-4 and TRBJ1-4; 9 bases are a match to TRBD1. The CDR3 runs to 14 residues. The V segment lost 6 bases and the J segment 8 bases; nucleotides outside the gene matches: 7. CDR3 DNA: TGTGCCAGCAGACAAACAGGGGGCAGGGAAAAACTGTTTTTT. It is translated as CASRQTGGREKLFF.

This clonotype was counted between two and nine times. In DNA form, the CDR3 reads TGTGCCACCAGAGTTCGGCAGTCGTCAGCTAACTATGGCTACACCTTC. This encodes CATRVRQSSANYGYTF. V usage is TRBV24-1 and J usage is TRBJ1-2; D call uncertain. The CDR3 extends over 16 amino acids. The germline V and J ends were trimmed by 7 bases and 0 bases, with 17 bases remaining between them. Germline lookup yields CDR1 KGHDR and CDR2 SFDVKD.

DNA of the CDR3: TGTGCCAGCAGCCAAGGCCTCCTAGCGGGGAGCACAGATACGCAGTATTTT. Residues: CASSQGLLAGSTDTQYF. V usage is TRBV4-2 and J usage is TRBJ2-3, with 9 nucleotides matching TRBD2. The V gene's germline CDR1 is LGHNA and CDR2 YNFKEQ. CDR3 length: 17 residues. After removal of 1 base from V and 0 bases from J, the junction contained 5 bases not matched to a gene.

The J gene is TRBJ1-2, the V gene TRBV4-3; 8 nucleotides align to TRBD1. Germline V gene lookup returns CDR1 LGHNA and CDR2 YSLEER. The CDR3 runs 16 residues. Germline trimming cut 0 bases from V and 5 bases from J; bases unmatched to any gene: 8. The DNA of the CDR3 is TGCGCCAGCAGCCAAGAAAGTGGGACAGGACCTTATGGCTACACCTTC. Translation: CASSQESGTGPYGYTF.

This clonotype was recorded only once. The CDR3 DNA sequence: TGTGCCAGCAGCTTAGCCGGGAAGAACACCATATATTTT. It is translated as CASSLAGKNTIYF. The rearrangement links TRBV7-9 to TRBJ1-3; D not resolved. This CDR3 contains 13 residues. In germline, CDR1 is SEHNR, CDR2 FQNEAQ (reference sequence). V was clipped by 0 bases and J by 7 bases, with 7 bases between them.

This chain joins TRBV7-2 and TRBJ1-1, with 7 bases aligning to TRBD1. Looked up from germline, CDR1 is SGHTA and CDR2 is FQGNSA. The CDR3 length is 14 residues. The trim removed 3 bases at V and 3 bases at J, leaving 4 bases unmatched. CDR3 sequence: CASSFGTDHTEAFF. The CDR3 region has the DNA TGTGCCAGCAGCTTCGGGACAGACCACACTGAAGCTTTCTTT.

This clonotype was seen ten or more times. The CDR3 region is CASRPGTGLNQPQHF. The CDR3 region has the DNA TGTGCCAGCAGACCCGGGACAGGGCTAAATCAGCCCCAGCATTTT. The rearrangement links TRBV6-2 or TRBV6-3 to TRBJ1-5; 9 nucleotides align to TRBD1. The CDR3 totals 15 residues. Germline CDR1 is MNHEY and CDR2 is SVGEGT. V was pared by 6 bases and J by 4 bases, with 7 bases of the junction left unmatched.

A few counts support this clonotype. The J gene is TRBJ2-5, the V gene TRBV20-1, with TRBD1 identical over 8 bases. The J segment lost 7 bases and the V segment lost 3 bases, leaving 7 bases of the junction unmatched. There are 13 residues in the CDR3. Germline V gene data show CDR1 as DFQATT and CDR2 as SNEGSKA (reference sequence). CDR3: CSARTGATGTQYF. The CDR3 coding sequence is TGCAGTGCTAGGACAGGGGCTACTGGGACCCAGTACTTC.

The chain joins TRBV28 to TRBJ2-1; D might be TRBD1 (5 bases). In germline, CDR1 is MDHEN, CDR2 SYDVKM. The V end lost 5 bases, the J end lost 9 bases, and 14 bases lay between the germline ends. This CDR3 is 13 amino acids long. The CDR3, as DNA: TGTGCCAGCAGTCCAATCCAGGGATGTGAGCAGTTCTTC. Its translation is CASSPIQGCEQFF.

J is TRBJ1-5 and V is TRBV4-1; no firm D call. V was cut by 1 base and J by 10 bases, with 8 bases left in between. The V gene's germline CDR1 is MGHRA and CDR2 YSYEKL. The CDR3 is made up of 12 amino acids. The CDR3 loop is CASSQGGHPQHF. CDR3 nucleotides: TGCGCCAGCAGCCAAGGAGGGCACCCCCAGCATTTT.

This clonotype was detected only a few times. The genes are TRBV4-1 and TRBJ2-2; perhaps TRBD1 as D (6 bases). The V end was cut by 5 bases, the J end by 6 bases, with 16 bases between. CDR1 MGHRA and CDR2 YSYEKL come from the germline V gene. The CDR3 has 15 residues. The DNA of the CDR3 is TGCGCCAGCAGCACCCGGACAGTCTCCGCCGGGGAGCTGTTTTTT. Its protein product is CASSTRTVSAGELFF.

CDR3 protein: CSARDLSGGADEQYF. The CDR3 region has the DNA TGCAGTGCTAGAGACCTTAGCGGGGGGGCCGACGAGCAGTACTTC. This sequence joins TRBV20-1 and TRBJ2-5, with 11 bases identical to TRBD2. The J call may be mistaken, given a closer DNA end match to TRBJ2-7. The CDR3 consists of 15 residues. Germline loops: CDR1 DFQATT, CDR2 SNEGSKA (reference sequence).

CDR3 DNA sequence: TGTGCCAGCAGCGTAGGCGGACGGAGGGGCGAAAAACTGTTTTTT. Residues: CASSVGGRRGEKLFF. The chain has TRBV9 and TRBJ1-4; maybe TRBD1 (5 bases). With 0 bases removed from V and 8 bases from J, the gap between germline ends came to 14 bases. Germline V CDR1 and CDR2: SGDLS, YYNGEE. The CDR3 spans 15 residues.

The rearrangement links TRBV9 to TRBJ2-1; TRBD2 aligns across 7 bases. Losses at the gene ends were 0 bases for V and 8 bases for J; bases not matched to a gene: 5. The CDR3 is 14 amino acids. Germline lookup yields CDR1 SGDLS and CDR2 YYNGEE. In DNA form, the CDR3 reads TGTGCCAGCAGCGTAGGGGAGGGTTTCCATGAGCAGTTCTTC. Residues: CASSVGEGFHEQFF. Together with reference TRBV9 and TRBJ2-1, the CDR3 gives the full variable domain: DSGVTQTPKHLITATGQRVTLRCSPRSGDLSVYWYQQSLDQGLQFLIQYYNGEERAKGNILERFSAQQFPDLHSELNLSSLELGDSALYFCASSVGEGFHEQFFGPGTRLTVL.

The V and J genes are TRBV20-1 and TRBJ1-5; the D gene is possibly TRBD1 (6 bases). Germline V gene data show CDR1 as DFQATT and CDR2 as SNEGSKA (reference sequence). Between the trimmed V and J ends, which lost 1 base and 6 bases, there was a span of 13 bases. This CDR3 has 14 residues. The CDR3 is CSARVGQGTQPQHF. DNA for the CDR3: TGCAGTGCTAGAGTTGGCCAGGGGACTCAGCCCCAGCATTTT.

This clonotype was picked up a small number of times. The chain uses TRBV28 and TRBJ2-3; 9 nucleotides align to TRBD1. The germline V gene encodes CDR1 MDHEN and CDR2 SYDVKM. After removal of 5 bases from V and 2 bases from J, the junction contained 8 bases not matched to a gene. The CDR3 is 16 residues long. This chain's CDR3 is CASSPQTGGITDTQYF. The DNA of the CDR3 is TGTGCCAGCAGTCCCCAGACAGGGGGAATCACAGATACGCAGTATTTT.

This clonotype was counted once. The V gene is TRBV3-1, the J gene TRBJ2-1; maybe TRBD2 (6 bases). This CDR3 is built from 15 residues. From germline, CDR1 is LGHDT and CDR2 YNNKEL (reference sequence). The V and J ends lost 7 bases and 0 bases respectively, with 13 bases between them. The CDR3 DNA reads TGTGCCAGCAACCGGGCGGGAAGCTCCTACAATGAGCAGTTCTTC. Translated: CASNRAGSSYNEQFF.